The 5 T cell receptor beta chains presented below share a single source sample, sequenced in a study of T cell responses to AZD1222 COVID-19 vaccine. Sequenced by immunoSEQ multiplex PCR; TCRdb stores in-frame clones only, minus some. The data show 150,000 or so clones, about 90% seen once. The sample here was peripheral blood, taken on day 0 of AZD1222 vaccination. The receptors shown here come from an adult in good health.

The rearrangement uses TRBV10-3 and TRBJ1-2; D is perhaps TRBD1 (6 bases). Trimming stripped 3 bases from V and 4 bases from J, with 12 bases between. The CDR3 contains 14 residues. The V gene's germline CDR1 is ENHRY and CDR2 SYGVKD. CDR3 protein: CAISDQQGSYGYTF. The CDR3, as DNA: TGTGCCATCAGTGATCAACAGGGCAGCTATGGCTACACCTTC.

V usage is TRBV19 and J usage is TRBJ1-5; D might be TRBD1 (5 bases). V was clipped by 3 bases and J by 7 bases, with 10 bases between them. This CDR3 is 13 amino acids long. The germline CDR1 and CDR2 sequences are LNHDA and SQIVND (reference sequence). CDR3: CASSMVRGQPQHF. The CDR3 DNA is TGTGCCAGTAGTATGGTGAGGGGACAGCCCCAGCATTTT.

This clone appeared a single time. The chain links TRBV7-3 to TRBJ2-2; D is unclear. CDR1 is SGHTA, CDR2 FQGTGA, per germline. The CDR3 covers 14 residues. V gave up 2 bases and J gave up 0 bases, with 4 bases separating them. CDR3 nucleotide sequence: TGTGCCAGCAGCTTAGGCTCGAACACCGGGGAGCTGTTTTTT. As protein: CASSLGSNTGELFF.

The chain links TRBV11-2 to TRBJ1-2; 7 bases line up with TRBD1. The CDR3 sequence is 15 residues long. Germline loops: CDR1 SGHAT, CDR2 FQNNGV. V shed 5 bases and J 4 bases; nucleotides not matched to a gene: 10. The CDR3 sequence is CASSDQQGLGYGYTF. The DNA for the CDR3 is TGTGCCAGCAGCGATCAACAGGGGTTGGGCTATGGCTACACCTTC.

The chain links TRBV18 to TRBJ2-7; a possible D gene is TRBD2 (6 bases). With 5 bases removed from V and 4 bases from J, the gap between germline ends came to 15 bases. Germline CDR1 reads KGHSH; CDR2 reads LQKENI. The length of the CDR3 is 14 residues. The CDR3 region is CASSTVEGRYEQYF. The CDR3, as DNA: TGTGCCAGCTCAACTGTGGAGGGTCGGTACGAGCAGTACTTC.